This TCR beta chain derives from a study of T cell responses to AZD1222 COVID-19 vaccine. About the study: Doses given second, at about 4 or about 12 weeks, were pooled.

General study points: Spike-specific TCR depth and breadth grew after two AZD1222 doses.

A word on this clone: Its antigen is still unknown.

Produced via immunoSEQ multiplex PCR; TCRdb's table is partial and in-frame only. The sample has some 110,000 clones; around nine tenths are singletons. This CDR3 comprises 14 residues. Germline-derived CDR1 and CDR2 are SNHLY and FYNNEI. V was trimmed by 3 bases and J by 4 bases, leaving 12 bases between them. This TCR was recovered from an adult in good health. This sample comprised peripheral blood, obtained on day 0 of AZD1222 vaccination. J is TRBJ1-2 and V is TRBV2; D gene uncertain. The CDR3: CASSEGPDVYGYTF. CDR3 in DNA: TGTGCCAGCAGTGAGGGTCCCGACGTCTATGGCTACACCTTC.